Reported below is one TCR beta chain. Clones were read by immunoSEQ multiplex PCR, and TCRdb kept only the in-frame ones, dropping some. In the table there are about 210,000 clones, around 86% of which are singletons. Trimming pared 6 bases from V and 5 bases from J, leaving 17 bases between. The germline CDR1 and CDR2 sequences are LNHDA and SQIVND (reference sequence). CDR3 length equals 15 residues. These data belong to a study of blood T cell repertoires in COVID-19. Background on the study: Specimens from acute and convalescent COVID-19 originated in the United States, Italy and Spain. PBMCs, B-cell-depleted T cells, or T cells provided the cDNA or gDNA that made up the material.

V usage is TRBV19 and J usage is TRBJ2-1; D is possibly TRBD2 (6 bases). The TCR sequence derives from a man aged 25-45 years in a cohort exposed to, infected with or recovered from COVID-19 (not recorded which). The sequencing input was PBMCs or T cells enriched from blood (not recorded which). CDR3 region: CASRWGLGGNNEQFF. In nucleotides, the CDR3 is TGTGCCAGTAGATGGGGCTTGGGCGGGAACAATGAGCAGTTCTTC.